The following is a T cell receptor (beta chain) sequence with its context. Its matching antigen is unknown. The method was immunoSEQ multiplex PCR; TCRdb's version includes in-frame clones alone and lacks a portion of them. The sample lists about 28,000 clones; roughly four fifths were seen once. The CDR3 runs to 17 residues. With 0 bases removed from V and 3 bases from J, the gap between germline ends came to 13 bases. CDR1 and CDR2 from the germline V gene are SGHRS and YFSETQ. This record comes from a study of early stage breast cancer tumors. Study details: Samples were sequenced at about 10-fold average coverage.

Study results and limitations: Unsorted bulk genomic DNA sequencing lacked pairing and functional marker data. Comparing each tissue with blood distinguished tumor from normal in 14 of 16 patients.

The rearrangement uses TRBV5-1 and TRBJ2-6; a possible D gene is TRBD1 (5 bases). This clonotype was sampled from a person in their 40s with breast cancer. The source material was blood. The CDR3 sequence: CASSLAVWGGGANVLTF. CDR3 nucleotide sequence: TGCGCCAGCAGCTTGGCGGTTTGGGGCGGTGGGGCCAACGTCCTGACTTTC. Combining the CDR3 with reference TRBV5-1 and TRBJ2-6 gives the whole variable domain KAGVTQTPRYLIKTRGQQVTLSCSPISGHRSVSWYQQTPGQGLQFLFEYFSETQRNKGNFPGRFSGRQFSNSRSEMNVSTLELGDSALYLCASSLAVWGGGANVLTFGAGSRLTVL.